A selection of T cell receptor beta chains follows, all from one sample in a study of blood T cell repertoires in COVID-19. The protocol was immunoSEQ multiplex PCR, while the TCRdb copy is restricted to in-frame clones and leaves out a portion. The top ten clones hold roughly 2.5% of a sample with 200,000 to 250,000 clones, about 88% of them seen once. Sequenced input: peripheral blood. The source is a woman aged 55-69 years with acute or convalescent COVID-19. Both conserved end residues are part of each CDR3. D genes are given only for firm matches. A row's size may be missing; if present it is once, few, many or a size class.

clone size	CDR3 length	V gene	J gene	D gene	CDR3 DNA	CDR3 protein
.	16	TRBV19	TRBJ2-3	TRBD1	TGTGCCAGCCAAGATTGGGGACAGGGAAGAACAGATACGCAGTATTTT	CASQDWGQGRTDTQYF
.	15	TRBV6-5	TRBJ2-2	TRBD2	TGTGCCAGCAGCAGAGCGGGGGGAGTGACCGGGGAGCTGTTTTTT	CASSRAGGVTGELFF
.	13	TRBV6-2/TRBV6-3	TRBJ2-5	.	TGTGCCAGCAGTTCCACCCCCTATTTTCAAGGGGACTTC	CASSSTPYFQGDF
.	13	TRBV5-1	TRBJ2-5	TRBD1	TGCGCCAGCAGAACAGGGGATGGGGAGACCCAGTACTTC	CASRTGDGETQYF
.	15	TRBV29-1	TRBJ2-7	TRBD1	TGCAGCGTTAATGGAGACAGGGGAAGATCCTACGAGCAGTACTTC	CSVNGDRGRSYEQYF
.	17	TRBV4-2	TRBJ2-3	TRBD2	TGTGCCAGCAGCCCTCGTGTAGCGGGGGGTCGGGCAGATACGCAGTATTTT	CASSPRVAGGRADTQYF
.	15	TRBV19	TRBJ2-7	TRBD2	TGTGCCAGTAGTCTCTCCTCCCTAGCGGGCTACGAGCAGTACTTC	CASSLSSLAGYEQYF
.	13	TRBV28	TRBJ2-5	.	TGTGCCAGCAGTTTATCGGGAGTGGGGACCCAGTACTTC	CASSLSGVGTQYF
.	15	TRBV6-6	TRBJ1-4	TRBD1	TGTGCCAGCAGTTACTCGACAGGGGGCGTTGAAAAACTGTTTTTT	CASSYSTGGVEKLFF
.	13	TRBV30	TRBJ1-3	.	TGTGCATGCGGCCTGGGCTCTGGAAACACCATATATTTT	CACGLGSGNTIYF
.	14	TRBV20-1	TRBJ1-1	TRBD1	TGCAGTGCTAGTCTCCGACAGGGCCCCACTGAAGCTTTCTTT	CSASLRQGPTEAFF
.	15	TRBV5-1	TRBJ2-1	.	TGCGCCAGCAGCTTTTCGGGGGAGCCCTACAATGAGCAGTTCTTC	CASSFSGEPYNEQFF
.	15	TRBV9	TRBJ1-3	.	TGTGCCAGCAGCGTAGAGGGGATGGCTGGAAACACCATATATTTT	CASSVEGMAGNTIYF
.	14	TRBV6-5	TRBJ1-2	.	TGTGCCAGCTGGGGGAGGGGGGGCAGGTATGGCTACACCTTC	CASWGRGGRYGYTF
.	15	TRBV5-1	TRBJ2-1	TRBD1	TGCGCCAGCAGCTTGGCCTGGGCAGGGGGCAATGAGCAGTTCTTC	CASSLAWAGGNEQFF
.	15	TRBV29-1	TRBJ2-1	.	TGCAGCGCTGGGGATTGGAGGGTTCAGGACAATGAGCAGTTCTTC	CSAGDWRVQDNEQFF
.	13	TRBV2	TRBJ1-5	TRBD1	TGTGCCAGCAGCGGGACAGGCAATCAGCCCCAGCATTTT	CASSGTGNQPQHF
.	15	TRBV14	TRBJ1-2	.	TGTGCCAGCAGCCTCCTCATAGGGGCTAACTATGGCTACACCTTC	CASSLLIGANYGYTF
many	14	TRBV19	TRBJ1-1	TRBD1	TGTGCCAGTAGTATACAGGGGGCGAACACTGAAGCTTTCTTT	CASSIQGANTEAFF
.	16	TRBV10-3	TRBJ1-3	.	TGTGCCTCCTCCCCCGGGGGTTGGTCCGCTGGAAACACCATATATTTT	CASSPGGWSAGNTIYF
.	14	TRBV5-1	TRBJ2-1	.	TGCGCCAGCAGCCTGTCGACTAGTGTTATTGAGCAGTTCTTC	CASSLSTSVIEQFF
.	14	TRBV30	TRBJ2-1	.	TGTGCCTGGATGGGTCTAGCGATTGACAATGAGCAGTTCTTC	CAWMGLAIDNEQFF
once	15	TRBV11-3	TRBJ2-1	TRBD2	TGTGCCAGCAGCCCACGACTAGCCCAATACAATGAGCAGTTCTTC	CASSPRLAQYNEQFF
.	15	TRBV7-8	TRBJ1-2	.	TGTGCCAGCAGCTCACACTCGGACATATCTACTGGCTACACCTTC	CASSSHSDISTGYTF
once	18	TRBV5-3	TRBJ2-3	.	TGTGCCAGAAGCCCCCGGACTCAGGAGAGATACATCGGCGGTACGCAGTATTTT	CARSPRTQERYIGGTQYF
.	16	TRBV6-2/TRBV6-3	TRBJ2-5	TRBD2	TGTGCCAGCAGCCGACTAGCGGGCAGTTCGTCAAAGACCCAGTACTTC	CASSRLAGSSSKTQYF
.	15	TRBV7-9	TRBJ1-5	TRBD1	TGTGCCAGCAAAAAAAGAAAGGACAGGGACCAGCCCCAGCATTTT	CASKKRKDRDQPQHF
.	17	TRBV5-5	TRBJ1-2	.	TGTGCCAGCAGCTTGTACTCCTTAGCAGCGGACCTCGGAGACTACACCTTC	CASSLYSLAADLGDYTF
.	18	TRBV9	TRBJ2-3	TRBD1	TGTGCCAGCAGCTCCTCCACAGGGGCGGGTTTGAGCACAGATACGCAGTATTTT	CASSSSTGAGLSTDTQYF
once	14	TRBV18	TRBJ2-1	TRBD2	TGTGCCAGCTCACTGGACCTAGCGGACAATGAGCAGTTCTTC	CASSLDLADNEQFF
.	17	TRBV19	TRBJ1-2	TRBD1	TGTGCCAGTAGCAAAGGGGGGACAGGGGGTTTTTGGTATGGCTACACCTTC	CASSKGGTGGFWYGYTF
.	16	TRBV18	TRBJ2-2	.	TGTGCCAGCTCACCCACTAACAAAGGGAACACCGGGGAGCTGTTTTTT	CASSPTNKGNTGELFF
.	19	TRBV5-4	TRBJ2-1	TRBD1	TGTGCCAGCAGCTTGGCGGGACAGGGCCTTCGGAGCTCCTACAATGAGCAGTTCTTC	CASSLAGQGLRSSYNEQFF
.	16	TRBV27	TRBJ1-3	TRBD1	TGTGCCAGCGGCATCCGGACAGGCCTCTCTGGAAACACCATATATTTT	CASGIRTGLSGNTIYF